These 14 T cell receptor beta chains were sequenced from one sample in a study of blood T cell repertoires in COVID-19. Profiling relied on immunoSEQ multiplex PCR, and the TCRdb table lists in-frame clones only, not all of them. The data show approximately 110,000 clones, over 75% seen once. The sample was peripheral blood. The source is a man aged 70 or older with active or convalescent COVID-19.

V usage is TRBV6-5 and J usage is TRBJ2-7; 10 bases match TRBD2. Germline CDR1 reads MNHEY; CDR2 reads SVGAGI. The V gene end was trimmed by 0 bases and the J gene end by 6 bases; junction bases not matched to a gene: 5. This CDR3 region has 15 residues. The CDR3 spells CASSYSASGRTEQYF. Here the CDR3 DNA reads TGTGCCAGCAGTTACTCTGCTAGCGGGAGAACCGAGCAGTACTTC.

The CDR3 region is CASSPKGPSSGANVLTF. As DNA, the CDR3 is TGTGCCAGCTCACCGAAGGGGCCAAGCTCTGGGGCCAACGTCCTGACTTTC. The chain combines TRBV18 with TRBJ2-6, with a weak D call TRBD1 (5 bases). This CDR3 has 17 amino acids. Germline V gene data show CDR1 as KGHSH and CDR2 as LQKENI. Trimming left V 3 bases short and J 0 bases short, with 12 bases between.

The gene calls are TRBV11-1 and TRBJ1-1; D unresolved. Germline V gene data show CDR1 as SGHAT and CDR2 as FQDESV (reference sequence). CDR3 size: 15 residues. Between the trimmed V and J ends, which lost 4 bases and 0 bases, there was a span of 12 bases. CDR3 region: CASSSTTALNTEAFF. CDR3 nucleotides: TGTGCCAGCAGCTCTACCACAGCTCTGAACACTGAAGCTTTCTTT.

The CDR3 DNA follows: TGTGCCAGCAGCTCCACCCCAGGTGCAACTAATGAAAAACTGTTTTTT. Translation: CASSSTPGATNEKLFF. The V call is TRBV5-6, the J call TRBJ1-4; D call uncertain. CDR1 is SGHDT and CDR2 is YYEEEE in the germline V gene. This CDR3 spans 16 amino acids. The V gene lost 3 bases and the J gene lost 0 bases, with 12 bases spanning the gap.

The gene calls are TRBV2 and TRBJ2-5, with 11 bases that match TRBD1. The germline V gene has CDR1 SNHLY and CDR2 FYNNEI. The CDR3 is 15 amino acids. V shed 5 bases, J shed 2 bases, and the junction held 4 bases outside the gene matches. The CDR3 spells CASSWDRGFQETQYF. CDR3 coding DNA: TGTGCCAGCAGTTGGGACAGGGGGTTTCAAGAGACCCAGTACTTC.

The chain combines TRBV7-9 with TRBJ1-4, with D unresolved. This CDR3 is 15 amino acids long. Germline V gene data show CDR1 as SEHNR and CDR2 as FQNEAQ (reference sequence). V was trimmed by 5 bases and J by 5 bases, leaving 15 bases between them. The CDR3 DNA reads TGTGCCAGCAGCCCTCCGCGGGCCCAAAATGAAAAACTGTTTTTT. As protein: CASSPPRAQNEKLFF.

V and J are TRBV7-3 and TRBJ1-6; 8 nucleotides align to TRBD1. Trimming removed 5 bases from V and 9 bases from J; junction bases left unmatched: 6. The germline V gene has CDR1 SGHTA and CDR2 FQGTGA. This CDR3 has 14 amino acids. CDR3 nucleotide sequence: TGTGCCAGCAGCCTACAGGGGGTGGGTTCACCCCTCCACTTT. This sequence encodes CASSLQGVGSPLHF.

This clone was seen only a few times. This chain links TRBV5-1 with TRBJ2-2; D is ambiguous. There are 15 residues in the CDR3. Germline V gene lookup returns CDR1 SGHRS and CDR2 YFSETQ. V was pared by 0 bases and J by 7 bases, with 13 bases between. The DNA for the CDR3 is TGCGCCAGCAGCTTGGACCCTAGTTCATTCGGGGAGCTGTTTTTT. It translates to CASSLDPSSFGELFF.

The gene calls are TRBV6-2 or TRBV6-3 and TRBJ1-2; 9 bases fit TRBD1. Trimming cost V 6 bases and J 7 bases; bases outside gene matches: 6. There are 13 residues in the CDR3. Germline V gene data show CDR1 as MNHEY and CDR2 as SVGEGT. This CDR3 is CASSHDRGAGYTF. The CDR3 nucleotides read TGTGCCAGCAGCCATGACAGGGGGGCTGGCTACACCTTC.

The sample holds a few counts of this clone. The V gene is TRBV5-1, the J gene TRBJ1-2; no reliable D call. Deletions cut 0 bases from V and 1 base from J, with 7 bases between. Germline assignment: CDR1 SGHRS and CDR2 YFSETQ. The CDR3 runs 14 residues. The CDR3 is CASSLAGVNYGYTF. The DNA for the CDR3 is TGCGCCAGCAGCTTGGCCGGAGTTAACTATGGCTACACCTTC.

This rearrangement joins TRBV5-1 to TRBJ2-2; D gene uncertain. The CDR3 runs 14 residues. Between the trimmed V and J ends, which lost 5 bases and 0 bases, there was a span of 8 bases. CDR1 is SGHRS, CDR2 YFSETQ, per germline. The CDR3 protein is CASSQVTNTGELFF. The CDR3 DNA follows: TGCGCCAGCAGTCAGGTGACGAACACCGGGGAGCTGTTTTTT.

This clone was observed a few times. As DNA, the CDR3 is TGTGCCAGCAGCCCCCTTTGGGGAGCGGGAAGCACAGATACGCAGTATTTT. It yields the protein CASSPLWGAGSTDTQYF. The chain carries TRBV5-5 and TRBJ2-3, with TRBD2 matching 7 bases. This CDR3 is 17 amino acids long. Germline V lookup: CDR1 SGHKS, CDR2 YYEKEE (reference sequence). V lost 4 bases, J lost 0 bases, and 11 bases stayed unmatched.

This clone was observed a few times. The V call is TRBV2, the J call TRBJ1-5; no reliable D call. Germline V gene lookup returns CDR1 SNHLY and CDR2 FYNNEI. With 5 bases removed from V and 7 bases from J, the gap between germline ends came to 12 bases. CDR3 length: 13 amino acids. The DNA of the CDR3 is TGTGCCAGCAGTCCCCATCAGTTACAGCCCCAGCATTTT. It codes for CASSPHQLQPQHF. Looking up the rest from reference TRBV2 and TRBJ1-5 gives the full variable domain: EPEVTQTPSHQVTQMGQEVILRCVPISNHLYFYWYRQILGQKVEFLVSFYNNEISEKSEIFDDQFSVERPDGSNFTLKIRSTKLEDSAMYFCASSPHQLQPQHFGDGTRLSIL.

This clone has more than one count but fewer than ten. This rearrangement joins TRBV18 to TRBJ1-3; D perhaps matches TRBD1 (6 bases). Per the germline V gene, CDR1 is KGHSH and CDR2 is LQKENI. Trimming cost V 1 base and J 2 bases, with 27 bases left between them. CDR3 size: 21 residues. The chain's CDR3 is CASSPLSQGAISVSTGNTIYF. The CDR3 coding sequence is TGTGCCAGCTCACCACTCTCACAGGGAGCGATTAGTGTCTCGACTGGAAACACCATATATTTT.